Following are 4 T cell receptor beta chains from one sample sequenced in a study of spatial heterogeneity in lung cancer. As to time point: sample taken at primary tumor resection. Unsorted samples of tumor, nontumor lung or frozen PBMC had their whole RNA sequenced. TCRdb analysed the 5' RACE reads with MiXCR anew, one entry per CDR3 protein. The sample lists around 40,000 distinct CDR3 sequences, approximately 6.3% occurring once. The sample in question was PBMCs, obtained at surgery. These receptors all come from a male donor with early-stage non-small cell lung cancer.

There are a few counts of this clonotype. The chain couples TRBV3-1 to TRBJ2-5, with D possibly matching TRBD2 (5 bases). The V end was cut by 3 bases, the J end by 4 bases, with 12 bases between. Germline-derived CDR1 and CDR2 are LGHDT and YNNKEL (reference sequence). The CDR3 spans 14 residues. The CDR3 reads CASSQNVGGETQYF. Here the CDR3 DNA reads TGTGCCAGCAGCCAGAACGTAGGAGGAGAGACCCAGTACTTC.

The sample holds a few counts of this clonotype. The chain is built from TRBV12-5 and TRBJ1-6, with 10 bases identical to TRBD1. V shed 6 bases and J 7 bases; nucleotides not matched to a gene: 6. CDR1 and CDR2 (germline): LGHNT, FRNRAP. This CDR3 comprises 15 residues. DNA of the CDR3: TGTGCTAGTGGCCCACCGGGACAGGGGAATTCACCCCTCCACTTT. Protein: CASGPPGQGNSPLHF.

This clonotype came up many times. The CDR3 loop reads CASGLNQPQHF. The CDR3 DNA is TGTGCCAGCGGACTTAATCAGCCCCAGCATTTT. V is TRBV12-3 or TRBV12-4 and J is TRBJ1-5; no firm D call. Deletions cut 8 bases from V and 4 bases from J, with 6 bases between. CDR3 length: 11 residues.

This clonotype showed up many times. The chain carries TRBV20-1 and TRBJ2-7; D call uncertain. V gave up 1 base and J gave up 2 bases, with 3 bases separating them. The CDR3 is made up of 11 amino acids. From germline, CDR1 is DFQATT and CDR2 SNEGSKA (reference sequence). CDR3 DNA sequence: TGCAGTGCTAGAGGCGCCTACGAGCAGTACTTC. This translates into CSARGAYEQYF.